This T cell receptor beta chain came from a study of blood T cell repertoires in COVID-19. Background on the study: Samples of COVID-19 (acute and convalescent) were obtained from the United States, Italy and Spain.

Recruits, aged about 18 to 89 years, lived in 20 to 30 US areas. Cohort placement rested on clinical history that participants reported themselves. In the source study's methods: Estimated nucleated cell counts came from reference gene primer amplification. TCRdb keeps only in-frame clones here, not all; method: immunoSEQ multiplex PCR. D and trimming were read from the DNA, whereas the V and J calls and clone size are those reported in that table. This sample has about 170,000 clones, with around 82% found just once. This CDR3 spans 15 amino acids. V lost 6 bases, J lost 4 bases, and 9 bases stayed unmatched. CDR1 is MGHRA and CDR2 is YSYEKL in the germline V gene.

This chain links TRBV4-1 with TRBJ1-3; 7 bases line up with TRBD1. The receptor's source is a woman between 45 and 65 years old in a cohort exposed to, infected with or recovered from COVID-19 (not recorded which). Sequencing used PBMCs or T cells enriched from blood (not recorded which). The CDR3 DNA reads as TGCGCCAGCAGTCGACAGGGTCTGGGGGGAAACACCATATATTTT. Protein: CASSRQGLGGNTIYF.